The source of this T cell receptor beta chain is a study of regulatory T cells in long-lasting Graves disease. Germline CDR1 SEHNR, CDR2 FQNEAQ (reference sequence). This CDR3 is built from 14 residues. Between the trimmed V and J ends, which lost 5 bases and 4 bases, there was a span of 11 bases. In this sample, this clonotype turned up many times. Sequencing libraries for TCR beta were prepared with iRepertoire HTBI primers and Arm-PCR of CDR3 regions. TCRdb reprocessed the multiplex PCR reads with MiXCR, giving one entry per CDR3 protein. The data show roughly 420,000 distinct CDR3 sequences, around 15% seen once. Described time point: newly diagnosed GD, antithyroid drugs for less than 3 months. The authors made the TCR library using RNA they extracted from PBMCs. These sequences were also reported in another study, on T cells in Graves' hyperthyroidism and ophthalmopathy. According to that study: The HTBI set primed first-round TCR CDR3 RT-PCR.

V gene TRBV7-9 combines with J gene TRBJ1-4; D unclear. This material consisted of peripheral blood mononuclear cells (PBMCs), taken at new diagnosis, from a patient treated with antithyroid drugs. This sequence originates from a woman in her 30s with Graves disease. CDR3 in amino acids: CASSVGYGNEKLFF. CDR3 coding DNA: TGTGCCAGCAGCGTAGGGTACGGTAATGAAAAACTGTTTTTT.